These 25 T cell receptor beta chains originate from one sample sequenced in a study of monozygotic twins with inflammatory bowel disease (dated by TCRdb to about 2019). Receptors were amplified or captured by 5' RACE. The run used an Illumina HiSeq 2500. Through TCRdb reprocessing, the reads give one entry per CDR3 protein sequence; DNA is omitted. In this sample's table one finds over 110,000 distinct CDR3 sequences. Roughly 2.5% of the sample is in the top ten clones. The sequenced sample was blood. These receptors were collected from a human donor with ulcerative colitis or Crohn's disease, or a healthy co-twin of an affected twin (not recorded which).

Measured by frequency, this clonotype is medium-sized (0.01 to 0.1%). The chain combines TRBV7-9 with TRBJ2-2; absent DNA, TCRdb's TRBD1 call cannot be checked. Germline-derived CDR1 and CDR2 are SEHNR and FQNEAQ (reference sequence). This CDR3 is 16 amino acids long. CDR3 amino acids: CASTGVRGLNTGELFF.

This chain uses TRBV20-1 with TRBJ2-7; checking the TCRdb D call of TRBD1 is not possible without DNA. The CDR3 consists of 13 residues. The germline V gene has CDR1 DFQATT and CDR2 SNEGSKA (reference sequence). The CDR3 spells CSARPGLSYEQYF.

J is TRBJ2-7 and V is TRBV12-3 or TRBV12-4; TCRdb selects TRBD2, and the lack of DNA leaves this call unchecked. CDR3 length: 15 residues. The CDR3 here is CASSIRTSGRYEQYF.

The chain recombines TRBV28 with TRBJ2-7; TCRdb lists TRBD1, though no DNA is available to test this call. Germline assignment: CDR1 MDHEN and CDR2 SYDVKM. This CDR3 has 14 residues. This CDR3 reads CASRYRMETYEQYF.

CDR3: CASSQAPTGSKHNEQFF. V gene TRBV4-3 combines with J gene TRBJ2-1; TCRdb's D call, TRBD1, is unchecked because there is no DNA. CDR3 length: 17 residues. The germline V gene has CDR1 LGHNA and CDR2 YSLEER.

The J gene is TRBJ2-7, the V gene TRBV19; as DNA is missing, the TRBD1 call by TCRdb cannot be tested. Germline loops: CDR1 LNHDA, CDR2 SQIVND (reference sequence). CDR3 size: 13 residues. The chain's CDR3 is CASSTGTYYEQYF.

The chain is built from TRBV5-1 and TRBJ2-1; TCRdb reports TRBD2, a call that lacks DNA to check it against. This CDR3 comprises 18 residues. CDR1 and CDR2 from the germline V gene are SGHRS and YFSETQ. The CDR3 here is CASSLGLAGAVLGDEQFF.

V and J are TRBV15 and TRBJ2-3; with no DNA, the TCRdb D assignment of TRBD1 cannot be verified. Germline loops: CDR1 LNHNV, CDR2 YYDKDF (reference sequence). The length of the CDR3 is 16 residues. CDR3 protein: CATSRKVQGMADTQYF.

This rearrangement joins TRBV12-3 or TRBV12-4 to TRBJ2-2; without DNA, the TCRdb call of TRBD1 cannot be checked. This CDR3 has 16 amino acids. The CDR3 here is CASSFWWGRDPGELFF.

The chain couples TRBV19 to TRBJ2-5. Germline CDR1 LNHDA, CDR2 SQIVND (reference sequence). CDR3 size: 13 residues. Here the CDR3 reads CASSTGEWETQYF. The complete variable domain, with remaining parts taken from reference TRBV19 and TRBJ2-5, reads DGGITQSPKYLFRKEGQNVTLSCEQNLNHDAMYWYRQDPGQGLRLIYYSQIVNDFQKGDIAEGYSVSREKKESFPLTVTSAQKNPTAFYLCASSTGEWETQYFGPGTRLLVL.

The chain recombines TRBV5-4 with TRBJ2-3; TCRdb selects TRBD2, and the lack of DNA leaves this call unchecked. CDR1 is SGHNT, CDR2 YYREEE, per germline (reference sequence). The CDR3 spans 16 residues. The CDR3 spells CASTIGSGDFTDTQYF.

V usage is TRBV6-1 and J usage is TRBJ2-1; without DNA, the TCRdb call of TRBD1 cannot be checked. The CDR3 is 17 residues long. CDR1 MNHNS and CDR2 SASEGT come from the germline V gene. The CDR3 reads CASSRSRTGSSYNEQFF.

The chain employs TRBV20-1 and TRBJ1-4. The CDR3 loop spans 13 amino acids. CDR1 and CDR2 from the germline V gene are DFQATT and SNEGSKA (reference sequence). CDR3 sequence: CSARRSSNEKLFF.

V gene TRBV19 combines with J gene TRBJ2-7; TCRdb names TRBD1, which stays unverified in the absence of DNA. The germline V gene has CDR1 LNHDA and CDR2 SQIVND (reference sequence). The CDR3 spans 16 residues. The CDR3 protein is CASSPPLGTGQYEQYF.

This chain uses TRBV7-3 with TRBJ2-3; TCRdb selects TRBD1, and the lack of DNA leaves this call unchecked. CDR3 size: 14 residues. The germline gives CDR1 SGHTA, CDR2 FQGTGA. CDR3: CASSSSTGTDTQYF. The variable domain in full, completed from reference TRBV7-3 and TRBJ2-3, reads GAGVSQTPSNKVTEKGKYVELRCDPISGHTALYWYRQSLGQGPEFLIYFQGTGAADDSGLPNDRFFAVRPEGSVSTLKIQRTERGDSAVYLCASSSSTGTDTQYFGPGTRLTVL.

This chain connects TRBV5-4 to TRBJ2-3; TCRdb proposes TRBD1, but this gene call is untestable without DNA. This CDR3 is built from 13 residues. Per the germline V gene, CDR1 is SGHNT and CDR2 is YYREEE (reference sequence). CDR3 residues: CASSPGEADTQYF.

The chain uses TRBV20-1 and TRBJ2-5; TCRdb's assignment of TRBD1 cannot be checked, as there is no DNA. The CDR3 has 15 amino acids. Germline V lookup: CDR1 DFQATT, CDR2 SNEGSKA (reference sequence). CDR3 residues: CSARAVTVQRETQYF.

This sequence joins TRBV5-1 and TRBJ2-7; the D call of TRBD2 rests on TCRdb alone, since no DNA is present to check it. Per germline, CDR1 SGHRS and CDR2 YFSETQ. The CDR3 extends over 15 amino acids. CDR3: CASSWEEGSSYEQYF.

This CDR3 reads CASSYRQSYGYTF. The chain is built from TRBV6-2 or TRBV6-3 and TRBJ1-2. In germline, CDR1 is MNHEY, CDR2 SVGEGT. This CDR3 has 13 amino acids.

This chain's CDR3 is CASSFLASPLAGNYEQYF. The chain employs TRBV11-2 and TRBJ2-7; without DNA, the TCRdb call of TRBD2 cannot be checked. CDR1 is SGHAT and CDR2 is FQNNGV in the germline V gene. The CDR3 sequence is 18 residues long.

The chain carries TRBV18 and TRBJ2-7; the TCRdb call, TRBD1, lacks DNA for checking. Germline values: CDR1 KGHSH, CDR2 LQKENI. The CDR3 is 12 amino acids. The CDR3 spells CASSPRTDEQYF.

The CDR3 spells CSARGQGNSPLHF. The V and J genes are TRBV20-1 and TRBJ1-6; TCRdb's D gene call, TRBD1, goes unchecked for lack of DNA. CDR3 length equals 13 residues. Per the germline V gene, CDR1 is DFQATT and CDR2 is SNEGSKA (reference sequence).

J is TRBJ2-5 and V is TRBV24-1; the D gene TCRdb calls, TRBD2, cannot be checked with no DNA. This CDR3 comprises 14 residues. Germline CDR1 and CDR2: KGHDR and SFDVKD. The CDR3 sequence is CATSGGLPQETHYF.

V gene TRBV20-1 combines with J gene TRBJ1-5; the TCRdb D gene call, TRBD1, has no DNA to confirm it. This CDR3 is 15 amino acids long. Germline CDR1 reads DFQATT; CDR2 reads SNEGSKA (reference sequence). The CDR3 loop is CSARIDRADGQPQHF.

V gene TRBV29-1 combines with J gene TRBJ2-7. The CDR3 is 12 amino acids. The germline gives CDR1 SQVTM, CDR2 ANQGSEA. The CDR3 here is CSVVVTTYEQYF.